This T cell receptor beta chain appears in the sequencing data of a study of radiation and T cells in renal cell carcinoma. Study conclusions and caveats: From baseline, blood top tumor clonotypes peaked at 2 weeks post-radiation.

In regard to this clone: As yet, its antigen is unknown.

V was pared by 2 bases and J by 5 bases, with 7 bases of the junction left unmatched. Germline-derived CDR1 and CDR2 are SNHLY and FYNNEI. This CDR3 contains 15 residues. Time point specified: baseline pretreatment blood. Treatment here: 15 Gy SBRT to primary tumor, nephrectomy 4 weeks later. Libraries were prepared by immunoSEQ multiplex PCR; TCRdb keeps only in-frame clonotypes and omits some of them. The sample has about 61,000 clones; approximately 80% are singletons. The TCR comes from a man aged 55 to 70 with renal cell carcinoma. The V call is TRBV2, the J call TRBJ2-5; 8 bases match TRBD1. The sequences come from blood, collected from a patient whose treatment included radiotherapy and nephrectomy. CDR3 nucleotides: TGTGCCAGCAGTGAACTCGTGACAGGGGCTGAGACCCAGTACTTC. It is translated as CASSELVTGAETQYF. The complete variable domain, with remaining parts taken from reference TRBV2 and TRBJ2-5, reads EPEVTQTPSHQVTQMGQEVILRCVPISNHLYFYWYRQILGQKVEFLVSFYNNEISEKSEIFDDQFSVERPDGSNFTLKIRSTKLEDSAMYFCASSELVTGAETQYFGPGTRLLVL.